Listed below are T cell receptor beta chains from one sample, sequenced in a study of early T cells in non-severe SARS-CoV-2 infection. One entry per CDR3 protein results from TCRdb running MiXCR on the 5' RACE reads. The sample shows roughly 45,000 distinct CDR3 sequences, about 11% of them seen only once. The material sequenced was whole blood. Every receptor here comes from an adult who was a healthcare worker with PCR-confirmed SARS-CoV-2 infection or an uninfected control (not recorded which). The CDR3 runs from the conserved cysteine through the conserved F or W. A D gene is named only where the DNA matches it firmly. Clone size is given for some rows only: seen once, a few or many times, or a class if the clone is expanded.

J,V,D,size,DNA,CDR3
TRBJ2-7,TRBV6-2/TRBV6-3,TRBD2,-,TGTGCCAGCAGTTACATAGCGGGAGGGCCCTACGAGCAGTACTTC,CASSYIAGGPYEQYF
TRBJ1-2,TRBV29-1,-,few,TGCAGCGTCAGGGGATCTGGAGGCTACACCTTC,CSVRGSGGYTF
TRBJ2-7,TRBV28,TRBD2,few,TGTGCCAGCAGTTTCCTAGCGGAGAATACCTACGAGCAGTACTTC,CASSFLAENTYEQYF
TRBJ2-7,TRBV7-9,TRBD1,-,TGTGCCAGCAGCTTAGGGCTGGGACAGGCCATTTCCACAGACTACGAGCAGTACTTC,CASSLGLGQAISTDYEQYF
TRBJ2-1,TRBV29-1,-,-,TGCAGCCTACCCAGGGGCAATGAGCAGTTCTTC,CSLPRGNEQFF
TRBJ2-1,TRBV6-5,TRBD2,-,TGTGCCAGCACCCCAGCGGGAGTGCACAATGAGCAGTTCTTC,CASTPAGVHNEQFF
TRBJ1-1,TRBV5-1,TRBD1,many,TGCGCCAGCAGCCCCAGGGGGACGGGCACTGAAGCTTTCTTT,CASSPRGTGTEAFF
TRBJ1-1,TRBV2,-,many,TGTGCCAGCAGTGTTTTCCCGAACACTGAAGCTTTCTTT,CASSVFPNTEAFF
TRBJ2-3,TRBV6-5,-,many,TGTGCCAGCAGTCGGAAAGATACGCAGTATTTT,CASSRKDTQYF
TRBJ2-1,TRBV29-1,TRBD2,-,TGCAGAGCACTAGCGGGTCAATACAATGAGCAGTTCTTC,CRALAGQYNEQFF
TRBJ2-5,TRBV4-2,TRBD2,few,TGTGCCAGCAGCCAAGAGGGGTCGGGAGGGCCGCGTGAGACCCAGTACTTC,CASSQEGSGGPRETQYF
TRBJ2-1,TRBV15,TRBD2,few,TGTGCCACCAGCAGAGATCCGGTGGTTAGCGGGGTAGGCGATGAGCAGTTCTTC,CATSRDPVVSGVGDEQFF
TRBJ2-1,TRBV29-1,TRBD1,many,TGCAGCGTTACAGGGACAGTCCGAAATGAGCAGTTCTTC,CSVTGTVRNEQFF
TRBJ2-5,TRBV28,TRBD1,-,TGTGCCAGCAGACGGGACAGTCCGCAAGAGACCCAGTACTTC,CASRRDSPQETQYF
TRBJ2-4,TRBV20-1,-,-,TGCAGTGCTAGAGATCGGGGAGCCAAAAACATTCAGTACTTC,CSARDRGAKNIQYF
TRBJ1-3,TRBV9,-,-,TGTGCCAGCAGCCCTCACGGAGCGGGAAGTGGAAACACCATATATTTT,CASSPHGAGSGNTIYF
TRBJ2-7,TRBV7-6,TRBD1,-,TGTGCCAGCAGCTTAGGAGGGACAGCCTACGAGCAGTACTTC,CASSLGGTAYEQYF
TRBJ1-1,TRBV12-3/TRBV12-4,-,-,TGTGCCAGCAGTTTGCGGGGCCCTGCTAACACTGAAGCTTTCTTT,CASSLRGPANTEAFF
TRBJ1-4,TRBV12-3/TRBV12-4,-,many,TGTGCCAGCAGTTTAACTAAGTCGGAAAAACTGTTTTTT,CASSLTKSEKLFF
TRBJ1-5,TRBV7-6,TRBD1,-,TGTGCCAGCAGCTCGGACAGGGCTGGAAATCAGCCCCAGCATTTT,CASSSDRAGNQPQHF